This TCR beta chain was found in a study of control samples from healthy donors and cancer patients. Assay used: immunoSEQ multiplex PCR; TCRdb lists only in-frame clones, some missing. The data hold around 97,000 clones, with 80% to 90% observed a single time. This CDR3 comprises 15 residues. V lost 5 bases and J lost 5, with 18 bases in between. CDR1 is MNHEY and CDR2 is SMNVEV in the germline V gene (reference sequence). This TCR derives from a man between 60 and 75 years old with lung cancer. The sequenced material came from PBMCs. The rearrangement links TRBV27 to TRBJ1-2, with D tentatively TRBD1 (5 bases). In nucleotides, the CDR3 is TGTGCCAGCAGTCTGTACAGGCGGGATTTATATGGCTACACCTTC. It codes for CASSLYRRDLYGYTF.